The present T cell receptor beta chain was sequenced within a study of cytomegalovirus exposure and HLA in healthy donors. PCR primers comprised 60 Vbeta and 13 Jbeta primers. Per the original methods: Unique TCR beta chains numbered about 79 million in a later analysis, with around 10 million shared. Repertoires were generated with immunoSEQ multiplex PCR, while TCRdb's copy carries only in-frame clones and drops some. V and J calls and clone size come straight from that table; D and trimming were deduced from the DNA. The sample yields around 130,000 clones, over 60% seen once. The V gene's germline CDR1 is MDHEN and CDR2 SYDVKM. The CDR3 contains 18 residues. Study-wide points: Reportedly, TCR beta sequences accurately predicted HLA-A and HLA-B alleles in most subjects. Rare sequences made up most TCRs, while some public TCRs were found in many donors. As a later analysis revealed, most CMV-associated TCR beta chains appeared HLA-restricted.

As for this clone: Its antigen is as yet unknown.

Sequencing was carried out using PBMCs. The chain has TRBV28 and TRBJ2-5; 8 nucleotides match TRBD2. The J call may be faulty, since TRBJ2-7 better matches the DNA end. The source of this sequence is a woman aged 55-69 years in good health and CMV-seronegative. CDR3 in DNA: TGTGCCAGCAAAAAAAGGAGGGGAACAACTAGCGGAGCCTACGAGCAGTACTTC. Its translation: CASKKRRGTTSGAYEQYF.